The 21 T cell receptor beta chains in this list originate from one sample, sequenced in a study of T cells in Graves' hyperthyroidism and ophthalmopathy. Researchers took RNA transcripts and amplified the TCR beta CDR3 regions from them. The HTBI primer set served for first-round RT-PCR of the TCR CDR3. TCRdb reanalysed the multiplex PCR reads using MiXCR and keeps one entry per CDR3 protein. The sample records about 420,000 distinct CDR3 sequences, roughly an eighth being singletons. Source material: blood. The receptors originated from a woman in her late teens or twenties with Graves' hyperthyroidism.

On this clonotype: A read error may explain this, as a much larger clone is one base away. The gene calls are TRBV7-2 and TRBJ2-3, with 7 bases fitting TRBD2. The V gene end was trimmed by 1 base and the J gene end by 0 bases; junction bases not matched to a gene: 4. CDR3 length: 16 residues. Germline V lookup: CDR1 SGHTA, CDR2 FQGNSA. CDR3 sequence (DNA): TGTGCCAGCAGCTTAGGGGCTAGCGGAAGCACAGATACGCAGTATTTT. It specifies CASSLGASGSTDTQYF.

This clonotype was recorded at least ten times. The chain is built from TRBV7-2 and TRBJ2-1; 11 nucleotides match TRBD2. J gave up 7 bases and V 3 bases, and 8 bases lay outside the gene matches. CDR1 is SGHTA and CDR2 is FQGNSA in the germline V gene. This CDR3 region has 16 residues. The CDR3 nucleotides read TGTGCCAGCAGCTTGGGCACTAGCGGGAGAAGAAATGAGCAGTTCTTC. Residues: CASSLGTSGRRNEQFF.

This clonotype was picked up many times. The rearrangement uses TRBV5-6 and TRBJ1-1; 8 nucleotides align to TRBD1. The CDR3 extends over 15 amino acids. In germline, CDR1 is SGHDT, CDR2 YYEEEE. V gave up 4 bases and J gave up 4 bases; unmatched junction bases: 9. DNA for the CDR3: TGTGCCAGCAGCCAAGGACAGGGCCCTGGCACTGAAGCTTTCTTT. This translates into CASSQGQGPGTEAFF.

This clonotype was seen many times. CDR3 DNA: TGTGCCAGCAGTTCCATGGGGTTCGGCATGCCCGGGGAGCTGTTTTTT. Protein sequence: CASSSMGFGMPGELFF. This chain connects TRBV27 to TRBJ2-2; D not certain. Trimming stripped 4 bases from V and 6 bases from J, with 18 bases between. The CDR3 sequence is 16 residues long. The germline V gene encodes CDR1 MNHEY and CDR2 SMNVEV (reference sequence).

This clonotype was picked up a small number of times. The chain carries TRBV6-1 and TRBJ2-7, with TRBD1 identical over 10 bases. The V gene's germline CDR1 is MNHNS and CDR2 SASEGT. V lost 4 bases, J lost 2 bases, and 11 bases stayed unmatched. CDR3 length: 17 residues. This chain's CDR3 is CASSVALPGTGAYEQYF. CDR3 nucleotide sequence: TGTGCCAGCAGTGTAGCCCTCCCCGGGACAGGGGCCTACGAGCAGTACTTC.

This clonotype was counted at least ten times. V gene TRBV5-6 combines with J gene TRBJ1-1; D uncertain. The V end lost 2 bases, the J end lost 1 base, and 15 bases lay between the germline ends. The CDR3 length is 16 residues. Germline lookup yields CDR1 SGHDT and CDR2 YYEEEE. The chain's CDR3 is CASSFASLNPNTEAFF. CDR3 DNA sequence: TGTGCCAGCAGCTTTGCTTCCCTTAATCCGAACACTGAAGCTTTCTTT. The full variable domain, in which reference TRBV5-6 and TRBJ1-1 provide the parts outside the CDR3, is DAGVTQSPTHLIKTRGQQVTLRCSPKSGHDTVSWYQQALGQGPQFIFQYYEEEERQRGNFPDRFSGHQFPNYSSELNVNALLLGDSALYLCASSFASLNPNTEAFFGQGTRLTVV.

This clonotype has only a few counts. The chain uses TRBV20-1 and TRBJ1-1, with D hard to call. V was shortened by 4 bases and J by 5 bases, with 17 bases between the two germline ends. Per germline, CDR1 DFQATT and CDR2 SNEGSKA (reference sequence). The CDR3 length is 14 residues. The CDR3 reads CSATTWRAGTEAFF. The CDR3 DNA reads TGCAGTGCTACGACGTGGAGGGCGGGAACTGAAGCTTTCTTT.

This clonotype showed up many times. The chain combines TRBV7-2 with TRBJ2-7; no clear D. CDR1 and CDR2 (germline): SGHTA, FQGNSA. This CDR3 region has 13 residues. The germline V and J ends were trimmed by 0 bases and 3 bases, with 6 bases remaining between them. The DNA for the CDR3 is TGTGCCAGCAGCTTAGCGGGCAACTACGAGCAGTACTTC. This sequence encodes CASSLAGNYEQYF.

This clonotype was recorded at least ten times. The chain links TRBV29-1 to TRBJ1-1; D is undetermined. CDR3 size: 11 residues. The V gene's germline CDR1 is SQVTM and CDR2 ANQGSEA. The V end was cut by 7 bases, the J end by 0 bases, with 6 bases between. The CDR3 loop reads CSGDMNTEAFF. For the CDR3, the DNA is TGCAGCGGAGACATGAACACTGAAGCTTTCTTT.

The chain couples TRBV13 to TRBJ2-7, with 7 positions matching TRBD1. The V segment lost 0 bases and the J segment 3 bases; nucleotides outside the gene matches: 5. The CDR3 runs to 15 residues. Germline lookup yields CDR1 PRHDT and CDR2 FYEKMQ (reference sequence). CDR3 loop: CASSLGGRGFYEQYF. CDR3 in DNA: TGTGCCAGCAGCTTAGGTGGCAGGGGGTTCTACGAGCAGTACTTC.

In this sample, this clonotype turned up many times. This sequence joins TRBV6-1 and TRBJ2-7; 12 bases agree with TRBD2. Germline trimming cut 5 bases from V and 4 bases from J; bases unmatched to any gene: 9. The germline V gene encodes CDR1 MNHNS and CDR2 SASEGT. The CDR3 length is 16 residues. The CDR3 DNA is TGTGCCAGCAGTAATATAATGACTAGCGGGAGATACGAGCAGTACTTC. The encoded protein is CASSNIMTSGRYEQYF.

In this sample, this clonotype turned up many times. V gene TRBV6-1 combines with J gene TRBJ1-5; no clear D. The CDR3 extends over 15 amino acids. V was clipped by 2 bases and J by 0 bases, with 8 bases between them. Germline V gives CDR1 MNHNS, CDR2 SASEGT. CDR3 DNA sequence: TGTGCCAGCAGTGAACCAGGAAATAGCAATCAGCCCCAGCATTTT. This translates into CASSEPGNSNQPQHF.

This clonotype was recorded many times. This chain uses TRBV20-1 with TRBJ2-3; a weak D match, TRBD2 (6 bases). V lost 6 bases and J 0 bases, leaving 13 bases between the germline ends. CDR1 and CDR2 from the germline V gene are DFQATT and SNEGSKA (reference sequence). The CDR3 runs 14 residues. CDR3 DNA: TGCAGTGCCACAGGACTACTAAGCACAGATACGCAGTATTTT. Translated: CSATGLLSTDTQYF.

The chain links TRBV5-1 to TRBJ1-4; TRBD1 is a possible D gene (5 bases). CDR1 is SGHRS and CDR2 is YFSETQ in the germline V gene. The CDR3 runs 16 residues. Deletions cut 4 bases from V and 0 bases from J, with 13 bases between. The CDR3 region is CASSVSGPATNEKLFF. The CDR3 DNA reads as TGCGCCAGCAGCGTATCAGGGCCCGCAACTAATGAAAAACTGTTTTTT.

In this sample, this clonotype turned up many times. The V and J genes are TRBV30 and TRBJ2-7; D ambiguous. Germline CDR1 is GTSNPN and CDR2 is SVGIG (reference sequence). The CDR3 extends over 12 amino acids. Deletions cut 0 bases from V and 2 bases from J, with 5 bases between. The CDR3 DNA sequence: TGTGCCTGGAGTGTATTTACCTACGAGCAGTACTTC. Its translation: CAWSVFTYEQYF.

V and J are TRBV10-3 and TRBJ1-1, with 8 bases fitting TRBD1. This CDR3 has 14 amino acids. CDR1 and CDR2 from the germline V gene are ENHRY and SYGVKD. V was clipped by 6 bases and J by 5 bases; unmatched bases: 8. DNA for the CDR3: TGTGCCATCAGCTTAACAGGGGGAAATACTGAAGCTTTCTTT. Its protein product is CAISLTGGNTEAFF.

The chain employs TRBV5-4 and TRBJ1-2; unclear D gene. V lost 4 bases to trimming and J lost 0 bases, with 16 bases between them. This CDR3 contains 16 residues. CDR1 is SGHNT and CDR2 is YYREEE in the germline V gene (reference sequence). The CDR3 reads CASSQSLGFSNYGYTF. In DNA form, the CDR3 reads TGTGCCAGCAGCCAAAGTTTGGGTTTCTCTAACTATGGCTACACCTTC. The full variable domain, with the rest looked up from reference TRBV5-4 and TRBJ1-2, is ETGVTQSPTHLIKTRGQQVTLRCSSQSGHNTVSWYQQALGQGPQFIFQYYREEENGRGNFPPRFSGLQFPNYSSELNVNALELDDSALYLCASSQSLGFSNYGYTFGSGTRLTVV.

CDR3 in amino acids: CASSLAGLAGAAIYEQYF. In DNA form, the CDR3 reads TGTGCCAGCAGCTTAGCGGGACTAGCGGGAGCAGCAATCTACGAGCAGTACTTC. This chain joins TRBV7-8 and TRBJ2-7; 14 nucleotides align to TRBD2. Germline assignment: CDR1 SGHVS and CDR2 FQNEAQ. The J segment lost 3 bases and the V segment lost 0 bases, leaving 7 bases of the junction unmatched. The CDR3 loop spans 18 amino acids.

This clonotype has a count of ten or more. The rearrangement uses TRBV3-1 and TRBJ2-1; D is ambiguous. The germline V and J ends were trimmed by 1 base and 0 bases, with 7 bases remaining between them. Germline V gene sequence: CDR1 LGHDT, CDR2 YNNKEL (reference sequence). The CDR3 covers 15 residues. CDR3 sequence: CASSQAQSSYNEQFF. In DNA, the CDR3 is TGTGCCAGCAGCCAAGCCCAGAGCTCCTACAATGAGCAGTTCTTC.

The rearrangement links TRBV6-4 to TRBJ2-7; 11 nucleotides agree with TRBD2. CDR1 is MRHNA, CDR2 SNTAGT, per germline. The CDR3 loop spans 16 amino acids. J lost 0 bases, V lost 6 bases, and 7 bases had no gene match. CDR3 bases: TGTGCCAGCAGACGACTAGCGGGAACCAGCTCCTACGAGCAGTACTTC. This sequence encodes CASRRLAGTSSYEQYF.

This clonotype was seen repeatedly, ten times or more. This chain links TRBV27 with TRBJ2-1; tentatively, D is TRBD2 (5 bases). CDR3 length equals 15 residues. The V gene's germline CDR1 is MNHEY and CDR2 SMNVEV (reference sequence). V lost 8 bases, J lost 4 bases, and 18 bases lay in between. CDR3 in DNA: TGTGCCAGCTCCACGGAGGACGCCGTATACAATGAGCAGTTCTTC. As protein: CASSTEDAVYNEQFF.